Listed below are T cell receptor beta chains from one sample, sequenced in a study of regulatory T cells in long-lasting Graves disease. MiXCR, run by TCRdb on the multiplex PCR reads, gives a single entry per CDR3 protein. The sample has fewer than 650,000 distinct CDR3 sequences, less than 20% seen once. A further study also used this sample, focusing on T cells in Graves' hyperthyroidism and ophthalmopathy.

The input for sequencing was peripheral blood mononuclear cells (PBMCs), taken at new diagnosis, from a patient treated with antithyroid drugs. Receptor source: a woman under 40 with Graves disease. Both conserved end residues are part of each CDR3. D genes are given only for firm matches. Expanded clones get a size class; other rows say once, few or many, or leave the size out.

J gene	clone size	V gene	D gene	CDR3 DNA	CDR3 protein
TRBJ2-2	.	TRBV30	.	TGTGCCTGGAGTGTTAATATTTGGCGTATGGGCGGGGAGCTGTTTTTT	CAWSVNIWRMGGELFF
TRBJ1-2	.	TRBV19	TRBD1	TGTGCCAGTAGTGACCAACCCTGGAGACAGGGGAAATATGGCTACACCTTC	CASSDQPWRQGKYGYTF
TRBJ2-7	many	TRBV28	TRBD2	TGTGCCAGCAGTGGGGAAACTAGCGGGCGCTCCTACGAGCAGTACTTC	CASSGETSGRSYEQYF
TRBJ2-1	.	TRBV28	TRBD2	TGTGCCGGCAGTTTGGCCGGGACTAGCGGATACAATGAGCAGTTCTTC	CAGSLAGTSGYNEQFF
TRBJ1-1	many	TRBV28	.	TGTGCCAGCAGTTTACGTGCTCCTCAGAAGCCTCTCTTT	CASSLRAPQKPLF
TRBJ2-7	many	TRBV6-1	TRBD2	TGTGCCAGCAGACCGGGACTAGGACCCTACGAGCAGTACTTC	CASRPGLGPYEQYF
TRBJ2-3	many	TRBV28	.	TGTGCCAGCAGTTTAAACCCCCCTCTTGCGACAGATACGCAGTATTTT	CASSLNPPLATDTQYF
TRBJ2-7	many	TRBV7-9	TRBD1	TGTGCCAGCAGCTATACAGGGGTCCACGAGCAGTACTTC	CASSYTGVHEQYF
TRBJ2-2	.	TRBV20-1	TRBD2	TGCAGTGCTGACCGAGCGGGGTACACCGGGGAGCTGTTTTTT	CSADRAGYTGELFF
TRBJ2-7	.	TRBV27	.	TGTGCCAGCAGTCTATCCTGGGGACCTGGCTACGAGCAGTACTTC	CASSLSWGPGYEQYF
TRBJ2-5	.	TRBV11-2	.	TGTGCCAGCAGCTTTTGGGAAAACTGGGGCAGTAGGGGTGGCGAGACCCAGTACTTC	CASSFWENWGSRGGETQYF
TRBJ2-5	.	TRBV19	.	TGTGCCAGTCGCTCGGCGGGGGGCACAGGGGCCCAGTACTTC	CASRSAGGTGAQYF
TRBJ1-6	few	TRBV27	.	TGTGCCAGCAGTTTATCTCGGGGGATCCTCCACTTT	CASSLSRGILHF
TRBJ2-4	many	TRBV28	TRBD2	TGTGCCAGCAGTCCAAGACTAGCGGGAGTTAATTTTGGCAAAAACATTCAGTACTTC	CASSPRLAGVNFGKNIQYF
TRBJ2-1	.	TRBV18	TRBD2	TGTGCCAGCTCGGCCAACCGGGGGGTTGATGAGCAGTTCTTC	CASSANRGVDEQFF